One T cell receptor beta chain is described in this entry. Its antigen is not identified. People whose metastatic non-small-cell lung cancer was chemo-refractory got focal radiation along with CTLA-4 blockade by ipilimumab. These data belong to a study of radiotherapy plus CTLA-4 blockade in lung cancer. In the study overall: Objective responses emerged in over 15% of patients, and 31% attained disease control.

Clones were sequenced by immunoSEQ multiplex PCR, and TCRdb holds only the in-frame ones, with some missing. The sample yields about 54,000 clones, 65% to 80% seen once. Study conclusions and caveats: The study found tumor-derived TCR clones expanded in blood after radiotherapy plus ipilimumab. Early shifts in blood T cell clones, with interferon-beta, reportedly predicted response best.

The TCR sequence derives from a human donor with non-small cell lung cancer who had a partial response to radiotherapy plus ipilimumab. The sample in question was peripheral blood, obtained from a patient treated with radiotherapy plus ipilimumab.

CDR3 nucleotide sequence: TGTGCCAGCTCACCACTCGGAGGGAGTGGGACAGGGAGTTTCTATGGCTACACCTTC. Translated, it gives CASSPLGGSGTGSFYGYTF. The J gene is TRBJ1-2, the V gene TRBV18, with 9 bases that match TRBD1. After removal of 1 base from V and 4 bases from J, the junction contained 16 bases not matched to a gene. This CDR3 has 19 residues. Germline V gene sequence: CDR1 KGHSH, CDR2 LQKENI.